This T cell receptor (beta chain) was recorded in a study of blood T cells in healthy people across ages. This clonotype occurred a few times. V lost 3 bases, J lost 0 bases, and 15 bases lay in between. The CDR3 spans 16 residues. Germline CDR1 reads DFQATT; CDR2 reads SNEGSKA (reference sequence). A second PCR of about 7 to 12 cycles used a sample-barcoded 5' primer and a J-beta primer mix. TCRdb redid the calling of the 5' RACE reads with MiXCR, one entry per CDR3 protein. This sample has roughly 800,000 distinct CDR3 sequences, with 20% to 30% found just once. Separately, the same data were catalogued under a study of T cells of mothers and their children.

The sequencing sample was made of blood. The rearrangement joins TRBV20-1 to TRBJ1-5; D unresolved. The receptor comes from a boy aged 10-17 years in good health. CDR3 region: CSAREILGYSNQPQHF. The CDR3 DNA reads as TGCAGTGCTAGGGAGATCCTGGGGTATAGCAATCAGCCCCAGCATTTT.